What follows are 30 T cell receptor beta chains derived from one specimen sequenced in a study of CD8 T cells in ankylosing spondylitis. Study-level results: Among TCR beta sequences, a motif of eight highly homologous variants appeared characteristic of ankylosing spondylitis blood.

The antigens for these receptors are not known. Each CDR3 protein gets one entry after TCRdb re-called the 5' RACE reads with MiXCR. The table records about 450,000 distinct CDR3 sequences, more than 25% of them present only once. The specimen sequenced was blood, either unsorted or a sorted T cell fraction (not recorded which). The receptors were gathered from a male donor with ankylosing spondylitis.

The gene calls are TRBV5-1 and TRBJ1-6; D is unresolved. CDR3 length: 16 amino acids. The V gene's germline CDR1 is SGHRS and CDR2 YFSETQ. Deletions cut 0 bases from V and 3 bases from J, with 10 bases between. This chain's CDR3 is CASSLVSGFYNSPLHF. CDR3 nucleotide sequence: TGCGCCAGCAGCTTGGTTTCGGGATTCTATAATTCACCCCTCCACTTT.

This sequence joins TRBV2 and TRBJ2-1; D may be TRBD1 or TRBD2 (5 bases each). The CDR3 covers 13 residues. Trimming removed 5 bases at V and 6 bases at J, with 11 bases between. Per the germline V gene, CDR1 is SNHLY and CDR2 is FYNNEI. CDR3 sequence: CASSLEGLNEQFF. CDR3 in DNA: TGTGCCAGCAGTTTAGAGGGGCTCAATGAGCAGTTCTTC.

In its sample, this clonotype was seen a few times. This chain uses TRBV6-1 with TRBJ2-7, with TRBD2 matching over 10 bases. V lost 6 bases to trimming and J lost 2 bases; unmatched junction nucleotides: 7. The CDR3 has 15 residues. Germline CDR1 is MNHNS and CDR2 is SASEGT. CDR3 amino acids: CASSVSGRPPYEQYV. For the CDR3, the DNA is TGTGCCAGCAGCGTTAGCGGGAGGCCGCCCTACGAGCAGTACGTC.

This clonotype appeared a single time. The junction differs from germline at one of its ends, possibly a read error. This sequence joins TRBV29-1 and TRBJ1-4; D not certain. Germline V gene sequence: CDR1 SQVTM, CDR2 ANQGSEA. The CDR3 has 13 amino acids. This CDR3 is CSVETATDEKLFF. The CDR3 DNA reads TGCAGCGTTGAGACCGCAACTGATGAAAAACTGTTTTTT.

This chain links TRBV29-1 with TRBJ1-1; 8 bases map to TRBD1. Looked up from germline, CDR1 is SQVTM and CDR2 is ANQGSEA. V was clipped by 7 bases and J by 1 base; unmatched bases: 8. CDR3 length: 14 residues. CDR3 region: CSAPGGTGNTEAFF. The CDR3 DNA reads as TGCAGCGCCCCCGGCGGGACAGGGAACACTGAAGCTTTCTTT.

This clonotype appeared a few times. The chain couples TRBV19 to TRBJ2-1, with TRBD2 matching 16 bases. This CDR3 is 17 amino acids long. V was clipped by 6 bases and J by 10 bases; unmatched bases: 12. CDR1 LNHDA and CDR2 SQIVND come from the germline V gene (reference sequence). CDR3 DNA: TGTGCCAGTAGCCATGTATATGGGACTAGCGGGAGGGGAGAGCAGTTCTTC. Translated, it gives CASSHVYGTSGRGEQFF.

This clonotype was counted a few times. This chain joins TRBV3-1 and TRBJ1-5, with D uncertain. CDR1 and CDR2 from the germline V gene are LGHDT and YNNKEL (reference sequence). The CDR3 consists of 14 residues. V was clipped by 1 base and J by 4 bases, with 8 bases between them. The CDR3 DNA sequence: TGTGCCAGCAGCCAAGCCCGGGTAAATCAGCCCCAGCATTTT. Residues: CASSQARVNQPQHF.

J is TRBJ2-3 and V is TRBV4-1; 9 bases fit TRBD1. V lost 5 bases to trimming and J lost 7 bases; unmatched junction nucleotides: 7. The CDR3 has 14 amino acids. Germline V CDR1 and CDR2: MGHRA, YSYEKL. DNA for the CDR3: TGCGCCAGCAGCTCCCGGGACAGGGATAATACGCAGTATTTT. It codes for CASSSRDRDNTQYF.

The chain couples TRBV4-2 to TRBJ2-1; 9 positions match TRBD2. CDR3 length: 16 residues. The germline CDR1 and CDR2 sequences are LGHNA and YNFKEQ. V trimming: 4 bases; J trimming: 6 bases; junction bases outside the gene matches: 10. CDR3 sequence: CASSLYLAGVGNEQFF. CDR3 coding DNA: TGTGCCAGCAGCCTCTATTTAGCGGGAGTGGGCAATGAGCAGTTCTTC.

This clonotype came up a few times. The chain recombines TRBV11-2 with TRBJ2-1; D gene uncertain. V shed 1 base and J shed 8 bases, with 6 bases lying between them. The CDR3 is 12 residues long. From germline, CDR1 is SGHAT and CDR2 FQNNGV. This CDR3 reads CASSLGSYEQFF. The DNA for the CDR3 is TGTGCCAGCAGCTTAGGTTCGTATGAGCAGTTCTTC.

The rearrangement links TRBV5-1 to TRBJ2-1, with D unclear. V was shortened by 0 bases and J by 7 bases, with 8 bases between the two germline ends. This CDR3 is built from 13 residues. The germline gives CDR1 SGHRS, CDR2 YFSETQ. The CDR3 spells CASSLEVPNEQFF. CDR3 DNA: TGCGCCAGCAGCTTGGAGGTCCCGAATGAGCAGTTCTTC. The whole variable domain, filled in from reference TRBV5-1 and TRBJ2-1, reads KAGVTQTPRYLIKTRGQQVTLSCSPISGHRSVSWYQQTPGQGLQFLFEYFSETQRNKGNFPGRFSGRQFSNSRSEMNVSTLELGDSALYLCASSLEVPNEQFFGPGTRLTVL.

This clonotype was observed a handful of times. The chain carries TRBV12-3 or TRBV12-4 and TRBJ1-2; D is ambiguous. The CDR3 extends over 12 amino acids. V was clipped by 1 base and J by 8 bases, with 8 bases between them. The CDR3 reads CASSLDGLGYTF. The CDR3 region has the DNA TGTGCCAGCAGTTTAGACGGTTTAGGCTACACCTTC.

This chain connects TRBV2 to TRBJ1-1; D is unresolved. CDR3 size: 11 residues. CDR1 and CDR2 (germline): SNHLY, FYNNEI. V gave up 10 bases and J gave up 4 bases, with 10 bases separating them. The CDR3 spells CATLEITEAFF. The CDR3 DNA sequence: TGTGCCACCCTGGAGATCACTGAAGCTTTCTTT.

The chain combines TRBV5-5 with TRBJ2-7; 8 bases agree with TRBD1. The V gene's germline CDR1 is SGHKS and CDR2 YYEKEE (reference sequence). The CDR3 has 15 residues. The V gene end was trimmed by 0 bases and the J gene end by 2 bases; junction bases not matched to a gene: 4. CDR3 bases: TGTGCCAGCAGCTTGGGACAGGGGTCCCCCTACGAGCAGTACTTC. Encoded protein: CASSLGQGSPYEQYF.

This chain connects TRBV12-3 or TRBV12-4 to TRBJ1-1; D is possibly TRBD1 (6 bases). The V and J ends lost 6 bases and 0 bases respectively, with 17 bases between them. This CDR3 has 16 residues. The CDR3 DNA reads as TGTGCCAGCAGGAGGGGGGGCAAGGGGATGAACACTGAAGCTTTCTTT. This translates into CASRRGGKGMNTEAFF.

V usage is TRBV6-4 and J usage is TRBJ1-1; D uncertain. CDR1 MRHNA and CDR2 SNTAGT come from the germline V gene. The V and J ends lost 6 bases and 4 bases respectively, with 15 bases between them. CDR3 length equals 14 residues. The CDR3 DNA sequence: TGTGCCAGCAGCCCGGAAGGGCTGGGCACTGAAGCTTTCTTT. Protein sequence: CASSPEGLGTEAFF.

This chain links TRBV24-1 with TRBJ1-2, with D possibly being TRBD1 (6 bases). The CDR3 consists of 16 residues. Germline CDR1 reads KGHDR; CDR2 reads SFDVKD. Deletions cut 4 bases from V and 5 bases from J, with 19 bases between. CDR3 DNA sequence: TGTGCCACCAGTGACCCGCGGCTCGGGGGCGGGTATGGCTACACCTTC. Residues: CATSDPRLGGGYGYTF.

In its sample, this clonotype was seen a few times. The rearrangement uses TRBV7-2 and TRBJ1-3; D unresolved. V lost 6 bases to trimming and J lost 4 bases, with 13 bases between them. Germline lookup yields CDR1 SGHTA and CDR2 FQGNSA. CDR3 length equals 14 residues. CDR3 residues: CASSQRFGGNTIYF. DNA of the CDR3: TGTGCCAGCAGTCAGAGGTTTGGGGGAAACACCATATATTTT. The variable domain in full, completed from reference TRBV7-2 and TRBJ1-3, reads GAGVSQSPSNKVTEKGKDVELRCDPISGHTALYWYRQSLGQGLEFLIYFQGNSAPDKSGLPSDRFSAERTGGSVSTLTIQRTQQEDSAVYLCASSQRFGGNTIYFGEGSWLTVV.

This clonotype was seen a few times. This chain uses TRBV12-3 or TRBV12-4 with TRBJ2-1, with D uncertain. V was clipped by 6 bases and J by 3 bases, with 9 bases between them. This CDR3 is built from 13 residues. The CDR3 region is CASSSWDYNEQFF. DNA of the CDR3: TGTGCCAGCAGCTCATGGGACTACAATGAGCAGTTCTTC.

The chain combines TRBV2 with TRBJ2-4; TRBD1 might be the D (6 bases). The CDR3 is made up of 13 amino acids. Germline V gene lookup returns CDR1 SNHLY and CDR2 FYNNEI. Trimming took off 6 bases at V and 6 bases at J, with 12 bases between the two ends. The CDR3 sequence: CASRGAERNIQYF. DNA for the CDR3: TGTGCCAGCAGGGGGGCTGAACGAAACATTCAGTACTTC.

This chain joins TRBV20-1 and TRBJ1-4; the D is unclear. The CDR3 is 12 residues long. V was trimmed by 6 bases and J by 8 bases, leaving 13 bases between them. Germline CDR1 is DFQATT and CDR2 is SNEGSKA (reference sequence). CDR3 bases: TGCAGTGCGGCGGATCTCCGGGAAAAACTGTTTTTT. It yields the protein CSAADLREKLFF.

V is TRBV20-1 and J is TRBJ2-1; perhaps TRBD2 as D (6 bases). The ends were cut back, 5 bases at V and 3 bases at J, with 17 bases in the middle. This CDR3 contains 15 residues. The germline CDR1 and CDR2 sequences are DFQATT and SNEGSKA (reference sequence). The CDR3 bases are TGCAGTGCTCTCGACGTGGGGCGGGGCTACAATGAGCAGTTCTTC. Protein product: CSALDVGRGYNEQFF.

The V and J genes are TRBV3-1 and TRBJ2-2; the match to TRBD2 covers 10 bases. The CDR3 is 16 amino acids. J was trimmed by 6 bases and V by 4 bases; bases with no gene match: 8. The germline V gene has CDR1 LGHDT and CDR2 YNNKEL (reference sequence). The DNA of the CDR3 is TGTGCCAGCAGCCCACAACCCCTAGCGGGAGCCGGGGAGCTGTTTTTT. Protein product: CASSPQPLAGAGELFF.

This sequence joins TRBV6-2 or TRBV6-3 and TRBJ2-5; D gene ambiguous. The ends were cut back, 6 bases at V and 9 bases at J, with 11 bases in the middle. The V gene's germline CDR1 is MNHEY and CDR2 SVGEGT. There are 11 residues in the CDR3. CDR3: CASSPKMAQYF. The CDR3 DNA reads TGTGCCAGCAGCCCTAAAATGGCCCAGTACTTC.

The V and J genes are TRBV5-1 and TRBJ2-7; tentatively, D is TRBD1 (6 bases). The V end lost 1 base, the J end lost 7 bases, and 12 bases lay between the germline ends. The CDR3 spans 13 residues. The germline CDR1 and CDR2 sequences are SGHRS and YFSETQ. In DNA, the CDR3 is TGCGCCAGCAGCTTGTGGGCAGGGGATGAGCAGTACTTC. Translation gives CASSLWAGDEQYF.

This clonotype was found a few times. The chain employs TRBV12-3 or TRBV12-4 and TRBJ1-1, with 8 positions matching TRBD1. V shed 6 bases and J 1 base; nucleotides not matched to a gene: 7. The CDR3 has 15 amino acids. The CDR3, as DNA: TGTGCCAGCAGCGATTCCGGGACAGGGAACACTGAAGCTTTCTTT. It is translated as CASSDSGTGNTEAFF.

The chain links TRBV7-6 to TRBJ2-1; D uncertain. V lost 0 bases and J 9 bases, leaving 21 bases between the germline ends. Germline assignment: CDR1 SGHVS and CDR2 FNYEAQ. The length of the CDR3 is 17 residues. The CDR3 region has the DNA TGTGCCAGCAGCTTAGCGACGGATAATTACTGGGCCGCTGAGCAGTTCTTC. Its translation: CASSLATDNYWAAEQFF.

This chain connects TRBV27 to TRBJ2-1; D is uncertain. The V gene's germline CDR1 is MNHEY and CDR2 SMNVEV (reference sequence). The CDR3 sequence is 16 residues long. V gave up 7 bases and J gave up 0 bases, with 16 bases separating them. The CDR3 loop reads CASNAGSSSSYNEQFF. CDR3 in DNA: TGTGCCAGCAACGCCGGGTCCTCAAGCTCCTACAATGAGCAGTTCTTC.

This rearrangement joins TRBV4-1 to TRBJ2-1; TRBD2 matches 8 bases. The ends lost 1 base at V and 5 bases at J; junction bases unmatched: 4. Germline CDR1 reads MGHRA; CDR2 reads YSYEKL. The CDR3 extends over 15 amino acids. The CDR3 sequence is CASSQAGLADNEQFF. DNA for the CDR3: TGCGCCAGCAGCCAAGCCGGACTAGCCGACAATGAGCAGTTCTTC.

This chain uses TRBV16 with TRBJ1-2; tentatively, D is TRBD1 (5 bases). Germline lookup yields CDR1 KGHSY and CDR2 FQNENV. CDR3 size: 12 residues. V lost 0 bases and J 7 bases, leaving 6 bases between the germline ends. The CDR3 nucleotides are TGTGCCAGCAGCCAATCGAGGGGTGGCTACACCTTC. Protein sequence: CASSQSRGGYTF. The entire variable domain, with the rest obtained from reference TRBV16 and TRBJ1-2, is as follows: GEEVAQTPKHLVRGEGQKAKLYCAPIKGHSYVFWYQQVLKNEFKFLISFQNENVFDETGMPKERFSAKCLPNSPCSLEIQATKLEDSAVYFCASSQSRGGYTFGSGTRLTVV.